This TCR beta chain was recorded in a study of beta chain features in type 1 diabetes. The CDR3 has 14 amino acids. CDR1 is SEHNR and CDR2 is FQNEAQ in the germline V gene (reference sequence). V lost 6 bases, J lost 4 bases, and 15 bases lay in between. This clone was observed a few times. Investigators reverse transcribed all isolated RNA, so they sequenced expressed TCRB transcripts. TCRdb's copy holds only in-frame clones and misses some; the assay was immunoSEQ multiplex PCR. The sample lists approximately 380,000 clones, roughly 15% occurring once. This clonotype was obtained from a woman between 18 and 30 years old in good health. The sequenced sample was naive CD4+ T cells from blood. The V gene is TRBV7-9, the J gene TRBJ1-1, with D perhaps matching TRBD1 (6 bases). This CDR3 is CASSLTGQSTEAFF. CDR3 bases: TGTGCCAGCAGTCTCACCGGACAGAGCACTGAAGCTTTCTTT.